Sequencing of this TCR beta chain was carried out in a study of shared clonotypes between healthy human individuals. Profiled with immunoSEQ multiplex PCR; TCRdb holds only in-frame clones, not every one. The profile shows hundreds of thousands of clones, about 92% of them singletons. This clone is a singleton in its sample. CD45RO-negative, CCR7-selected cells formed the naive CD8 fraction, which excluded terminally differentiated effector memory CD45RA+ cells. Material for sequencing was naive CD8+ T cells sorted from blood. This receptor was obtained from a man younger than 40 in good health.

Here the CDR3 reads CASSLFGQTYEQYF. The CDR3 nucleotides read TGTGCCAGCAGTTTATTTGGACAGACATACGAGCAGTACTTC. This chain joins TRBV27 and TRBJ2-7; D might be TRBD1 (6 bases). V was clipped by 1 base and J by 4 bases, with 11 bases between them. The CDR3 is made up of 14 amino acids. Germline V gives CDR1 MNHEY, CDR2 SMNVEV (reference sequence).